The source of this T cell receptor (beta chain) is a study of naive and memory T cell subsets. General study findings and limits: RNA-based TCR counts may shift with T cell activation and differentiation.

Worth noting for this clonotype: What it binds is unknown.

This CDR3 region has 14 residues. In germline, CDR1 is DFQATT, CDR2 SNEGSKA (reference sequence). V lost 4 bases and J lost 4; bases outside the gene matches: 8. The beta constant-region primer was an equimolar mix of two oligonucleotides covering TRBC1 and TRBC2. Nested alpha and beta constant-region primers with the SP2 primer drove four PCR rounds on ligated cDNA. TCRdb fed the UMI-ligation and nested PCR reads into MiXCR, producing one record per CDR3 protein. Of 120,000 or so distinct CDR3 sequences detected, 35% to 40% appear once; the ten largest clones hold about 1%. The source of this sequence is a human donor in good health. Sequencing was carried out using central memory CD4+ T cells from blood. This chain connects TRBV20-1 to TRBJ1-2; TRBD1 aligns across 8 bases. The chain's CDR3 is CSATRPGQGYGYTF. The CDR3 DNA follows: TGCAGTGCTACACGACCCGGACAGGGCTATGGCTACACCTTC.